This TCR beta chain was identified in a study of blood T cell repertoires in COVID-19. Study in general: Sources were T cells, B-cell-depleted T cells, or PBMCs; the material itself was cDNA or gDNA.

Original processing methods: Nucleated cell number was recorded as an estimate derived from reference gene primer amplification. Produced via immunoSEQ multiplex PCR; TCRdb's table is partial and in-frame only. D and trimming come from the DNA, and the V and J calls and clone size come from that table. The sample has more than 75,000 clones, around 88% seen once. Trimming took 5 bases from V and 5 from J; bases not matched to a gene: 13. This CDR3 contains 17 residues. Germline V gene data show CDR1 as LGHNA and CDR2 as YSLEER. V gene TRBV4-3 combines with J gene TRBJ2-2; TRBD2 agrees at 8 bases. Sequencing was done on a sample of peripheral blood. The receptor was isolated from a man aged 80 or over with active or convalescent COVID-19. The CDR3 sequence is CASSYDPPSGSTGELFF. For the CDR3, the DNA is TGCGCCAGCAGCTACGATCCCCCAAGCGGGAGTACCGGGGAGCTGTTTTTT.